This passage covers 23 T cell receptor beta chains from one sample sequenced in a study of early T cells in non-severe SARS-CoV-2 infection. TCRdb recomputed calls from the 5' RACE reads with MiXCR, one row per CDR3 protein. The sample includes around 55,000 distinct CDR3 sequences, 9.5% to 15% seen only once; the top ten take 1.2% to 1.5%. Sequences were obtained from whole blood. These receptors all stem from an adult who was a healthcare worker with PCR-confirmed SARS-CoV-2 infection or an uninfected control (not recorded which).

The chain links TRBV11-3 to TRBJ2-5, with TRBD1 matching over 8 bases. J gave up 4 bases and V 6 bases, and 10 bases lay outside the gene matches. The CDR3 is 15 residues long. CDR1 and CDR2 (germline): SGHNT, YENEEA. The CDR3 bases are TGTGCCAGCAGTTCAACAGGGGGTCCGGGAGAGACCCAGTACTTC. Amino acid sequence: CASSSTGGPGETQYF.

The V call is TRBV2, the J call TRBJ2-7; perhaps TRBD2 as D (5 bases). Germline V CDR1 and CDR2: SNHLY, FYNNEI. The V gene lost 10 bases and the J gene lost 2 bases, with 9 bases spanning the gap. The CDR3 covers 11 residues. CDR3 in amino acids: CATLSAYEQYF. For the CDR3, the DNA is TGTGCCACGCTTAGCGCCTACGAGCAGTACTTC. The full variable domain, its missing parts supplied by reference TRBV2 and TRBJ2-7, is EPEVTQTPSHQVTQMGQEVILRCVPISNHLYFYWYRQILGQKVEFLVSFYNNEISEKSEIFDDQFSVERPDGSNFTLKIRSTKLEDSAMYFCATLSAYEQYFGPGTRLTVT.

This clonotype was seen at least ten times. DNA for the CDR3: TGCGCCAGCAGCCAAGGAAGGGCGACGGGGGAAAAACTGTTTTTT. Residues: CASSQGRATGEKLFF. This chain uses TRBV4-3 with TRBJ1-4; D unresolved. V lost 1 base and J lost 8, with 14 bases in between. CDR1 is LGHNA, CDR2 YSLEER, per germline. CDR3 length: 15 amino acids.

This clonotype was seen ten or more times. This sequence joins TRBV18 and TRBJ2-7; D possibly corresponds to TRBD2 (5 bases). The germline V gene encodes CDR1 KGHSH and CDR2 LQKENI. CDR3 length: 13 residues. V was cut by 4 bases and J by 3 bases, with 10 bases left in between. CDR3 coding DNA: TGTGCCAGCTCACTAGAGGGTGGCTACGAGCAGTACTTC. It encodes CASSLEGGYEQYF.

The table lists this clonotype with a few counts. This chain connects TRBV6-5 to TRBJ1-1; D gene uncertain. Germline CDR1 is MNHEY and CDR2 is SVGAGI. The ends were cut back, 9 bases at V and 6 bases at J, with 17 bases in the middle. This CDR3 comprises 13 residues. CDR3 nucleotide sequence: TGTGCCAGTACCCCCGTCGGGTTATCTGAAGCTTTCTTT. Encoded protein: CASTPVGLSEAFF.

The genes are TRBV30 and TRBJ2-4; 10 bases match TRBD2. The V gene's germline CDR1 is GTSNPN and CDR2 SVGIG (reference sequence). V shed 6 bases, J shed 8 bases, and the junction held 4 bases outside the gene matches. The CDR3 spans 12 residues. In nucleotides, the CDR3 is TGTGCCTGTAGGACTAGCGGAGACATTCAGTACTTC. Protein: CACRTSGDIQYF. Looking up the rest from reference TRBV30 and TRBJ2-4 gives the full variable domain: SQTIHQWPATLVQPVGSPLSLECTVEGTSNPNLYWYRQAAGRGLQLLFYSVGIGQISSEVPQNLSASRPQDRQFILSSKKLLLSDSGFYLCACRTSGDIQYFGAGTRLSVL.

The V gene is TRBV29-1, the J gene TRBJ2-1; D is unresolved. The ends were cut back, 5 bases at V and 9 bases at J, with 14 bases in the middle. The CDR3 sequence is 12 residues long. From germline, CDR1 is SQVTM and CDR2 ANQGSEA. CDR3 region: CSVSHGGPEQFF. In DNA form, the CDR3 reads TGCAGCGTTAGTCACGGCGGCCCTGAGCAGTTCTTC.

This clonotype was recorded many times. The CDR3 DNA follows: TGTGCCAGCAGCTTAGTACCAAGGCCTAACACCGGGGAGCTGTTTTTT. It yields the protein CASSLVPRPNTGELFF. The chain combines TRBV7-2 with TRBJ2-2; no reliable D call. Germline V gene sequence: CDR1 SGHTA, CDR2 FQGNSA. The CDR3 is 16 amino acids. V was shortened by 1 base and J by 2 bases, with 11 bases between the two germline ends.

This clonotype was detected many times. The CDR3 loop reads CASSEQGVEAFF. CDR3 coding DNA: TGTGCCAGCAGTGAACAGGGGGTTGAAGCTTTCTTT. The genes are TRBV2 and TRBJ1-1, with 7 nucleotides matching TRBD1. The CDR3 has 12 residues. The V and J ends lost 2 bases and 7 bases, in that order; junction bases with no gene match: 1. Germline CDR1 SNHLY, CDR2 FYNNEI.

This clonotype was recorded many times. The chain combines TRBV11-2 with TRBJ2-1; TRBD1 aligns across 9 bases. Unmatched junction bases numbered 9, after V lost 4 bases and J lost 8 bases. The CDR3 is 15 residues long. Germline V gene data show CDR1 as SGHAT and CDR2 as FQNNGV. CDR3 residues: CASSSTGTGYDEQFF. The DNA for the CDR3 is TGTGCCAGCAGCTCAACCGGGACAGGGTACGATGAGCAGTTCTTC.

This clonotype was seen a few times. The CDR3 bases are TGTGCCAGCAGTGAAGCTAAGACACTCTTGGGGACTGAAGCTTTCTTT. Translation: CASSEAKTLLGTEAFF. The J gene is TRBJ1-1, the V gene TRBV2, with D uncertain. V dropped 0 bases and J dropped 5 bases, with 16 bases sitting between them. CDR3 length: 16 amino acids. The germline gives CDR1 SNHLY, CDR2 FYNNEI.

About this clonotype itself: A read error is possible here, since a much larger clone lies one base away. The chain carries TRBV6-2 or TRBV6-3 and TRBJ2-7; tentative D call: TRBD2 (5 bases). This CDR3 spans 12 amino acids. From germline, CDR1 is MNHEY and CDR2 SVGEGT. The CDR3 coding sequence is TGTACCAGCACGGACTGGGCCTACGAGCAGTACTTC. Amino acids: CTSTDWAYEQYF.

This clonotype appeared a single time. The chain carries TRBV7-2 and TRBJ2-7; D is unresolved. Deletions cut 1 base from V and 8 bases from J, with 15 bases between. Germline CDR1 SGHTA, CDR2 FQGNSA. This CDR3 comprises 14 residues. The CDR3 reads CASSLGDLLSQQYF. CDR3 bases: TGTGCCAGCAGCTTAGGTGACCTTTTGTCACAGCAGTACTTC.

A few counts support this clonotype. In DNA form, the CDR3 reads TGTGCCAGCAGTTACCCGACGGGCGGCAGAAACACCGGGGAGCTGTTTTTT. Amino acids: CASSYPTGGRNTGELFF. This chain connects TRBV6-2 or TRBV6-3 to TRBJ2-2, with D uncertain. Germline CDR1 MNHEY, CDR2 SVGEGT. Trimming removed 2 bases at V and 2 bases at J, with 15 bases between. The CDR3 has 17 amino acids.

This clonotype was observed many times. The chain combines TRBV25-1 with TRBJ1-5; D gene unclear. Germline CDR1 is MGHDK and CDR2 is SYGVNS. The germline V and J ends were trimmed by 3 bases and 4 bases, with 10 bases remaining between them. The CDR3 spans 14 residues. CDR3 nucleotide sequence: TGTGCCAGCAGTGACGGGTCCAGAAATCAGCCCCAGCATTTT. This translates into CASSDGSRNQPQHF.

This clonotype was found many times. The chain couples TRBV7-2 to TRBJ1-1, with 9 bases matching TRBD1. This CDR3 is built from 16 residues. The germline gives CDR1 SGHTA, CDR2 FQGNSA. The ends lost 2 bases at V and 2 bases at J; junction bases unmatched: 6. CDR3 residues: CASSLLGTGPNTEAFF. CDR3 in DNA: TGTGCCAGCAGCTTACTTGGGACAGGGCCCAACACTGAAGCTTTCTTT.

This clonotype was counted many times. CDR3 amino acids: CASSTEMNTEAFF. The CDR3 nucleotides read TGCGCCAGCTCGACAGAAATGAACACTGAAGCTTTCTTT. The rearrangement uses TRBV10-2 and TRBJ1-1, with D perhaps matching TRBD1 (5 bases). Germline-derived CDR1 and CDR2 are WSHSY and SAAADI. The length of the CDR3 is 13 residues. The V end was cut by 8 bases, the J end by 0 bases, with 10 bases between.

The sample holds a few counts of this clonotype. The rearrangement links TRBV7-6 to TRBJ2-1; TRBD2 matches at 7 bases. Germline loops: CDR1 SGHVS, CDR2 FNYEAQ. This CDR3 has 15 residues. J gave up 7 bases and V 5 bases, and 11 bases lay outside the gene matches. CDR3 region: CASSHGRAGVNEQFF. As DNA, the CDR3 is TGTGCCAGCAGCCACGGGCGGGCGGGGGTAAATGAGCAGTTCTTC.

J is TRBJ1-2 and V is TRBV19; a weak D match, TRBD1 (6 bases). Per the germline V gene, CDR1 is LNHDA and CDR2 is SQIVND (reference sequence). The CDR3 length is 14 residues. Trimming took off 7 bases at V and 5 bases at J, with 17 bases between the two ends. The CDR3 loop is CASTQGPARYGYTF. Here the CDR3 DNA reads TGTGCCAGTACCCAGGGGCCCGCCCGGTATGGCTACACCTTC.

To note about this clonotype: A read error is possible here, since a much larger clone lies one base away. The V and J genes are TRBV20-1 and TRBJ2-5; TRBD1 matches 9 bases. This CDR3 is 13 amino acids long. With 3 bases clipped from V and 7 bases from J, the junction kept 6 bases outside the gene matches. Germline values: CDR1 DFQATT, CDR2 SNEGSKA (reference sequence). CDR3 sequence (DNA): TGCAGTGCTAGGGTAGGGACAGGGCCGACCCAGTACTTC. Encoded protein: CSARVGTGPTQYF.

The chain joins TRBV10-3 to TRBJ2-5; 10 bases align to TRBD2. The CDR3 is 12 residues long. V was clipped by 7 bases and J by 5 bases; unmatched bases: 1. Germline assignment: CDR1 ENHRY and CDR2 SYGVKD. The DNA for the CDR3 is TGTGCCATCAAGGGACTAGCGGAGACCCAGTACTTC. As protein: CAIKGLAETQYF.

The V call is TRBV20-1, the J call TRBJ2-3; D not certain. Trimming removed 1 base at V and 1 base at J, with 9 bases between. The CDR3 runs 14 residues. Germline V lookup: CDR1 DFQATT, CDR2 SNEGSKA (reference sequence). The CDR3 DNA sequence: TGCAGTGCTAGAGGTCACCCGCGCACAGATACGCAGTATTTT. Protein: CSARGHPRTDTQYF.

Only a few counts were recorded for this clonotype. The rearrangement joins TRBV30 to TRBJ2-5; D call uncertain. This CDR3 is 11 amino acids long. Per the germline V gene, CDR1 is GTSNPN and CDR2 is SVGIG (reference sequence). V gave up 3 bases and J gave up 5 bases, with 7 bases separating them. In nucleotides, the CDR3 is TGTGCCTGGAGAGGAGAGGAGACCCAGTACTTC. Translation: CAWRGEETQYF.